These 21 T cell receptor beta chains were all obtained from the same sample, sequenced in a study of blood T cell repertoires in COVID-19. Assay: immunoSEQ multiplex PCR; the TCRdb copy retains only in-frame clones and omits some. The sample contains about 87,000 clones, around 86% of which appear only once. Source material: peripheral blood. The receptors originated from a man aged 35 to 55 with acute or convalescent COVID-19.

Comments on this clone: A junction boundary mismatches the germline segment, possibly from a read error. The V call is TRBV11-3, the J call TRBJ1-2, with a possible D match to TRBD1 (5 bases). The CDR3 has 16 residues. The V gene's germline CDR1 is SGHNT and CDR2 YENEEA. CDR3: CASSLDPGRVEQVSPF. Written as DNA, the CDR3 is TGTGCCAGCAGCTTAGATCCGGGTCGAGTCGAACAGGTCTCCCCCTTC.

The genes are TRBV10-3 and TRBJ1-2, with 7 bases identical to TRBD1. Germline lookup yields CDR1 ENHRY and CDR2 SYGVKD. V dropped 2 bases and J dropped 2; count of bases not matched to a gene: 8. CDR3 length: 16 residues. The CDR3 is CAISETQDRRNYGYTF. CDR3 bases: TGTGCCATCAGTGAGACTCAGGACAGGAGAAACTATGGCTACACCTTC.

The chain couples TRBV7-9 to TRBJ1-4; D is perhaps TRBD1 (6 bases). CDR3 length equals 13 residues. The ends were cut back, 3 bases at V and 7 bases at J, with 9 bases in the middle. Germline values: CDR1 SEHNR, CDR2 FQNEAQ (reference sequence). The CDR3 loop is CASSFRTVEKLFF. As DNA, the CDR3 is TGTGCCAGCAGCTTTAGGACAGTTGAAAAACTGTTTTTT.

The chain couples TRBV7-2 to TRBJ1-2, with D possibly TRBD1 on 6 matching bases. CDR3 size: 15 residues. V lost 0 bases, J lost 4 bases, and 12 bases lay in between. CDR1 and CDR2 (germline): SGHTA, FQGNSA. In nucleotides, the CDR3 is TGTGCCAGCAGCTTAGCGGGGGCAGGGCCCTATGGCTACACCTTC. As protein: CASSLAGAGPYGYTF.

The genes are TRBV30 and TRBJ1-5, with TRBD1 identical over 10 bases. The CDR3 contains 14 residues. The junction had 2 bases not matched to a gene; V was cut back by 0 bases and J by 6 bases. CDR1 and CDR2 (germline): GTSNPN, SVGIG (reference sequence). CDR3 loop: CAWSVGTGAQPQHF. The CDR3 DNA sequence: TGTGCCTGGAGTGTGGGGACAGGGGCTCAGCCCCAGCATTTT.

In DNA, the CDR3 is TGTGCCAGCAGTTACGGACAGCCCCCGGAGACCCAGTACTTC. Translated, it gives CASSYGQPPETQYF. The chain has TRBV6-5 and TRBJ2-5; maybe TRBD1 (6 bases). The CDR3 is 14 residues long. V was cut by 2 bases and J by 5 bases, with 12 bases left in between. CDR1 and CDR2 from the germline V gene are MNHEY and SVGAGI.

This sequence joins TRBV7-3 and TRBJ1-1; D unresolved. V was pared by 2 bases and J by 1 base, with 8 bases between. Germline CDR1 and CDR2: SGHTA and FQGTGA. The length of the CDR3 is 14 residues. CDR3 nucleotides: TGTGCCAGCAGCTTATTCGCAGAGAACACTGAAGCTTTCTTT. It codes for CASSLFAENTEAFF.

This clone has a single count. The chain recombines TRBV27 with TRBJ1-2; D is unresolved. Germline CDR1 and CDR2: MNHEY and SMNVEV (reference sequence). Deletions cut 6 bases from V and 1 base from J, with 15 bases between. The CDR3 spans 15 residues. The CDR3 nucleotides are TGTGCCAGCAGCCAAAGTGGCACAGATAACTATGGCTACACCTTC. Amino acids: CASSQSGTDNYGYTF.

This rearrangement joins TRBV19 to TRBJ2-7; 7 bases map to TRBD1. Unmatched junction bases numbered 12, after V lost 10 bases and J lost 3 bases. The CDR3 extends over 14 amino acids. Germline V CDR1 and CDR2: LNHDA, SQIVND (reference sequence). CDR3 DNA sequence: TGTGCCACCTCCTCCGGGACAGAGTTCTACGAGCAGTACTTC. Its translation: CATSSGTEFYEQYF.

The chain carries TRBV29-1 and TRBJ1-2; 7 nucleotides agree with TRBD1. Germline V lookup: CDR1 SQVTM, CDR2 ANQGSEA. The CDR3 runs 13 residues. V was clipped by 2 bases and J by 8 bases; unmatched bases: 8. The DNA of the CDR3 is TGCAGCGTTGAATATTCCGGGACAGACGGCTACACCTTC. It encodes CSVEYSGTDGYTF. Filled out from reference TRBV29-1 and TRBJ1-2, the complete variable domain reads SAVISQKPSRDICQRGTSLTIQCQVDSQVTMMFWYRQQPGQSLTLIATANQGSEATYESGFVIDKFPISRPNLTFSTLTVSNMSPEDSSIYLCSVEYSGTDGYTFGSGTRLTVV.

The rearrangement uses TRBV6-5 and TRBJ2-2, with TRBD1 identical over 7 bases. J lost 7 bases, V lost 2 bases, and 7 bases had no gene match. The CDR3 contains 15 residues. The germline V gene has CDR1 MNHEY and CDR2 SVGAGI. CDR3 amino acids: CASSYLDRVSGELFF. The CDR3 DNA reads as TGTGCCAGCAGTTACCTCGACAGGGTCAGCGGGGAGCTGTTTTTT.

This clone was seen a handful of times. The chain employs TRBV7-8 and TRBJ2-7; possible D gene TRBD2, 7 bases. The CDR3 loop spans 17 amino acids. The germline V and J ends were trimmed by 2 bases and 3 bases, with 20 bases remaining between them. CDR1 and CDR2 from the germline V gene are SGHVS and FQNEAQ. DNA for the CDR3: TGTGCCAGCAGCTTACTGGGGGCTAGCGGAGGACTCTACGAGCAGTACTTC. Translated: CASSLLGASGGLYEQYF.

The chain employs TRBV27 and TRBJ2-7; D remains unclear. The CDR3 runs 13 residues. The germline V gene has CDR1 MNHEY and CDR2 SMNVEV (reference sequence). V lost 4 bases to trimming and J lost 4 bases, with 11 bases between them. CDR3 region: CASSYRPYYEQYF. CDR3 nucleotides: TGTGCCAGCAGTTACAGACCCTATTACGAGCAGTACTTC.

The table lists this clone with a count of one. This chain uses TRBV28 with TRBJ1-1; no reliable D call. Germline V gives CDR1 MDHEN, CDR2 SYDVKM. Trimming left V 2 bases short and J 2 bases short, with 9 bases between. There are 14 residues in the CDR3. The CDR3 DNA is TGTGCCAGCAGTTTAACAGCTAAAAACACTGAAGCTTTCTTT. It encodes CASSLTAKNTEAFF.

The genes are TRBV9 and TRBJ2-3, with TRBD2 matching over 11 bases. J was trimmed by 6 bases and V by 4 bases; bases with no gene match: 4. Germline V gives CDR1 SGDLS, CDR2 YYNGEE. The CDR3 contains 14 residues. The CDR3 DNA reads TGTGCCAGCAGCTCCGGGACTAGCGGCGATACGCAGTATTTT. Translated: CASSSGTSGDTQYF.

The gene calls are TRBV29-1 and TRBJ2-7; D gene uncertain. Per germline, CDR1 SQVTM and CDR2 ANQGSEA. This CDR3 spans 12 amino acids. Between the trimmed V and J ends, which lost 0 bases and 9 bases, there was a span of 12 bases. The CDR3 nucleotides are TGCAGCGTTGAAGATCTTAGAACCGCGCAGTACTTC. Protein: CSVEDLRTAQYF.

The chain has TRBV20-1 and TRBJ2-1; 13 positions agree with TRBD2. The CDR3 runs to 16 residues. Germline CDR1 DFQATT, CDR2 SNEGSKA (reference sequence). V trimming: 3 bases; J trimming: 8 bases; junction bases outside the gene matches: 10. DNA for the CDR3: TGCAGTGCTAGTGTGTTCGAGACTAGCGGGGGGTATGAGCAGTTCTTC. Amino acids: CSASVFETSGGYEQFF.

The rearrangement links TRBV6-5 to TRBJ2-1; possible D gene TRBD2, 5 bases. The V gene's germline CDR1 is MNHEY and CDR2 SVGAGI. The V end lost 1 base, the J end lost 8 bases, and 12 bases lay between the germline ends. The CDR3 loop spans 14 amino acids. The CDR3 sequence: CASSYLTDSDEQFF. CDR3 in DNA: TGTGCCAGCAGTTACTTAACGGACTCGGATGAGCAGTTCTTC.

This rearrangement joins TRBV5-4 to TRBJ1-2; 8 nucleotides match TRBD1. From germline, CDR1 is SGHNT and CDR2 YYREEE (reference sequence). V shed 4 bases, J shed 5 bases, and the junction held 13 bases outside the gene matches. The CDR3 sequence is 16 residues long. This chain's CDR3 is CASSRTGHRSIYGYTF. The CDR3 DNA reads as TGTGCCAGCAGCCGGACAGGGCACCGAAGTATTTATGGCTACACCTTC.

The rearrangement uses TRBV2 and TRBJ1-5; D might be TRBD1 (6 bases). V lost 4 bases and J 3 bases, leaving 10 bases between the germline ends. The germline gives CDR1 SNHLY, CDR2 FYNNEI. The CDR3 runs 14 residues. CDR3 loop: CASSGQGINQPQHF. CDR3 DNA: TGTGCCAGCAGTGGGCAGGGGATCAATCAGCCCCAGCATTTT.

The rearrangement uses TRBV9 and TRBJ1-6, with 7 bases that match TRBD1. The ends lost 5 bases at V and 8 bases at J; junction bases unmatched: 10. Germline assignment: CDR1 SGDLS and CDR2 YYNGEE. The CDR3 is made up of 15 amino acids. For the CDR3, the DNA is TGTGCCAGCAGTGGGTCGGACAGGCCTGATTCACCCCTCCACTTT. Translating it yields CASSGSDRPDSPLHF.